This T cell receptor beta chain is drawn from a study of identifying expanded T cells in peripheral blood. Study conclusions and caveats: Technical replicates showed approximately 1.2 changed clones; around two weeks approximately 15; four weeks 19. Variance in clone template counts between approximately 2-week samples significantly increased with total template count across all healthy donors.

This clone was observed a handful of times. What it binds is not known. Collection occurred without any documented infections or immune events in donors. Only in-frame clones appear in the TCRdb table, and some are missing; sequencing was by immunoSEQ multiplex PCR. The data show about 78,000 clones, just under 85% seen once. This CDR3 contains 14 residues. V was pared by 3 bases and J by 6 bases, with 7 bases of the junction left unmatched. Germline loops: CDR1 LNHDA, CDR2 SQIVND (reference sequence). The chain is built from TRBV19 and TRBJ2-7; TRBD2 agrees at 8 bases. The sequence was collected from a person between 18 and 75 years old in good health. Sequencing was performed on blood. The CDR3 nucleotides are TGTGCCAGTAGTATGGTTAGCGGGACGTTCGAGCAGTACTTC. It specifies CASSMVSGTFEQYF.